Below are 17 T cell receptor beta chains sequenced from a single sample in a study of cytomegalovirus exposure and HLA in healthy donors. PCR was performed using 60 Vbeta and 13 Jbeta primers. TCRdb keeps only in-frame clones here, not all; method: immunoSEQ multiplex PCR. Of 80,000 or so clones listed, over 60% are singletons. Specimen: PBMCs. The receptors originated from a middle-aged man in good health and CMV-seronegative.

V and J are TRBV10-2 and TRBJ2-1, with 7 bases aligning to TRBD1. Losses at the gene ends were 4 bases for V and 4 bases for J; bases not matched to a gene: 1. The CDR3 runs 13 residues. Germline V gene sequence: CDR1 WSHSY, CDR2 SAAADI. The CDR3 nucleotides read TGCGCCAGCAGTGGGACAGGTTACAATGAGCAGTTCTTC. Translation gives CASSGTGYNEQFF.

The CDR3 loop is CASSLLNTEAFF. The CDR3 nucleotides are TGTGCCAGCAGCTTATTAAACACTGAAGCTTTCTTT. This chain uses TRBV7-9 with TRBJ1-1; D unclear. Germline V gives CDR1 SEHNR, CDR2 FQNEAQ (reference sequence). CDR3 length: 12 residues. V lost 2 bases to trimming and J lost 2 bases, with 3 bases between them.

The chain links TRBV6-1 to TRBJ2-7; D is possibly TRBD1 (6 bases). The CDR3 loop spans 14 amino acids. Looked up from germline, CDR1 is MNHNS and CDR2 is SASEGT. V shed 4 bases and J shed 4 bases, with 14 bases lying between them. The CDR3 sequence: CASSVEPGQYEQYF. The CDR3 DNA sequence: TGTGCCAGCAGTGTCGAACCGGGACAATACGAGCAGTACTTC.

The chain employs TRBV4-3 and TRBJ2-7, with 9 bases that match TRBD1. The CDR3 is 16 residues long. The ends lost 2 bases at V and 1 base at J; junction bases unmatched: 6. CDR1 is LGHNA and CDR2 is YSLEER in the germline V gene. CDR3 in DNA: TGCGCCAGCAGCCAATTTTCGACAGGGGGTTCCTACGAGCAGTACTTC. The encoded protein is CASSQFSTGGSYEQYF.

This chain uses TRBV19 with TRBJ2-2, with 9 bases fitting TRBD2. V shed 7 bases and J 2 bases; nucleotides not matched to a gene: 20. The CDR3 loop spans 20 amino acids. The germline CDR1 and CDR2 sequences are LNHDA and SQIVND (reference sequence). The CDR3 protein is CASTLTPRAGGASNTGELFF. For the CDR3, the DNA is TGTGCCAGTACCCTGACTCCCCGGGCGGGAGGGGCTTCAAACACCGGGGAGCTGTTTTTT.

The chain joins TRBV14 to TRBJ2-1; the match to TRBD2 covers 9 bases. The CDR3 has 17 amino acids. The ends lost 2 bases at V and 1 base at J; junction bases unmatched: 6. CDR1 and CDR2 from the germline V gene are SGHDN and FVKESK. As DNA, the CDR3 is TGTGCCAGCAGCCAACGGAGCGGGAGGACATCCTACAATGAGCAGTTCTTC. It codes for CASSQRSGRTSYNEQFF.

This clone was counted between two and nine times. The DNA of the CDR3 is TGTGCCAGCAGCCCGGACTACCAAGAGACCCAGTACTTC. Translated, it gives CASSPDYQETQYF. The gene calls are TRBV7-2 and TRBJ2-5; possible D gene TRBD2, 5 bases. This CDR3 contains 13 residues. Germline assignment: CDR1 SGHTA and CDR2 FQGNSA. Trimming took 5 bases from V and 0 from J, leaving 7 bases between them.

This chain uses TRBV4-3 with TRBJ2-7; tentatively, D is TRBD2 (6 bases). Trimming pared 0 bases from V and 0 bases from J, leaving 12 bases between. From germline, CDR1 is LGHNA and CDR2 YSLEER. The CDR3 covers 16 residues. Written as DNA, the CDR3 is TGCGCCAGCAGCCAAGATTCCGGCGGGACCTCCTACGAGCAGTACTTC. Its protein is CASSQDSGGTSYEQYF.

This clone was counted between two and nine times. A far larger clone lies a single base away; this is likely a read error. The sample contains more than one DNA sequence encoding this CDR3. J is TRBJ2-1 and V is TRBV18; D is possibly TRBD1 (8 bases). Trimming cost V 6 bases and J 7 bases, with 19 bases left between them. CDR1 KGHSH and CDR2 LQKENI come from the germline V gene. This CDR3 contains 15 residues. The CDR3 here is CASSHDRGGWNEQFF. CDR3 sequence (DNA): TGTGCCAGCTCGCATGACAGGGGAGGGTGGAATGAGCAGTTCTTC. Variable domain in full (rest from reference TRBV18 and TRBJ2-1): NAGVMQNPRHLVRRRGQEARLRCSPMKGHSHVYWYRQLPEEGLKFMVYLQKENIIDESGMPKERFSAEFPKEGPSILRIQQVVRGDSAAYFCASSHDRGGWNEQFFGPGTRLTVL.

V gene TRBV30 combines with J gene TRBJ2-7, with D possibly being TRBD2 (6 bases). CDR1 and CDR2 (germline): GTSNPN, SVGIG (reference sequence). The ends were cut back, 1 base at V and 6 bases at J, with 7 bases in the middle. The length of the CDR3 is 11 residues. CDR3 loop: CAWSGGAEQYF. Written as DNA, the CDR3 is TGTGCCTGGAGTGGCGGGGCCGAGCAGTACTTC. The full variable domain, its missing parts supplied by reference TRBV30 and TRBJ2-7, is SQTIHQWPATLVQPVGSPLSLECTVEGTSNPNLYWYRQAAGRGLQLLFYSVGIGQISSEVPQNLSASRPQDRQFILSSKKLLLSDSGFYLCAWSGGAEQYFGPGTRLTVT.

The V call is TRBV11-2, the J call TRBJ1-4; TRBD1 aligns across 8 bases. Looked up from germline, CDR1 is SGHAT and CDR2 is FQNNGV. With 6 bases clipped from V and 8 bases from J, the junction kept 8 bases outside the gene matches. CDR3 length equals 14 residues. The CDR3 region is CASRPRTGPEKLFF. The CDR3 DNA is TGTGCCAGCAGACCGCGGACAGGGCCCGAAAAACTGTTTTTT.

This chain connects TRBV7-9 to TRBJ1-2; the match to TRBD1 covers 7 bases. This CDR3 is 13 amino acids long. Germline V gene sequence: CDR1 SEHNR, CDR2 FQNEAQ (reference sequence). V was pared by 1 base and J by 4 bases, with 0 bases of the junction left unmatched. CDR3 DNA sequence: TGTGCCAGCAGCTTAGGGGACAGCTATGGCTACACCTTC. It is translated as CASSLGDSYGYTF.

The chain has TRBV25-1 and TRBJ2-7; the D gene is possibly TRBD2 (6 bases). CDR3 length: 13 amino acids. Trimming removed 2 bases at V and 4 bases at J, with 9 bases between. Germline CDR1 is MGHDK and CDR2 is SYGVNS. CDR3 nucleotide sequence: TGTGCCAGCAGTGAAAACGGACTATACGAGCAGTACTTC. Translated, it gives CASSENGLYEQYF.

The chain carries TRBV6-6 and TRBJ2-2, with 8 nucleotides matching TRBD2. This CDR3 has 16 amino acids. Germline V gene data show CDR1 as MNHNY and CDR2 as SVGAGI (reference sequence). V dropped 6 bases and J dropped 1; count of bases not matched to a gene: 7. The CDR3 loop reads CASSHGAGGNTGELFF. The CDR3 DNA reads TGTGCCAGCAGCCACGGGGCGGGAGGGAACACCGGGGAGCTGTTTTTT.

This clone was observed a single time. The CDR3 spells CASSRDTSNYGYTF. DNA of the CDR3: TGCGCCAGCAGCCGAGACACCTCTAACTATGGCTACACCTTC. J is TRBJ1-2 and V is TRBV5-1; no reliable D call. V dropped 4 bases and J dropped 0 bases, with 10 bases sitting between them. Germline-derived CDR1 and CDR2 are SGHRS and YFSETQ. The CDR3 runs to 14 residues.

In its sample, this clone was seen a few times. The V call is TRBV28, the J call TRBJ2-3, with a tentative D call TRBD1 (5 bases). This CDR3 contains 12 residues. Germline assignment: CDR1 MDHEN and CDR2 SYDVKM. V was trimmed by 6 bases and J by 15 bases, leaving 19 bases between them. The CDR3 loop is CASSLQEPLFYF. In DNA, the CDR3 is TGTGCCAGCAGCCTACAGGAGCCGCTTTTCTATTTT.

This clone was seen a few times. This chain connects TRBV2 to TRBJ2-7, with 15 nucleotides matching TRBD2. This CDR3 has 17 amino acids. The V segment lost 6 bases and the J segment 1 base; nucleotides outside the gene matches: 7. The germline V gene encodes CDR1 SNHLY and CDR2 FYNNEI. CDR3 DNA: TGTGCCAGCAGGGGCGGGACTAGCGGGAGGAATTCCTACGAGCAGTACTTC. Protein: CASRGGTSGRNSYEQYF.